Listed below are T cell receptor beta chains from one sample, sequenced in a study of blood T cell repertoires in COVID-19. Produced via immunoSEQ multiplex PCR; TCRdb's table is partial and in-frame only. This sample has about 270,000 clones, with 70% to 90% found just once. Source material: PBMCs or T cells enriched from blood (not recorded which). These TCRs come from a woman between 50 and 59 years old with acute COVID-19. Both conserved end residues are part of each CDR3. Each record gives: V gene, CDR3 protein.

V gene: TRBV5-1
CDR3 protein: CASSPLMQENEQFF

V gene: TRBV14
CDR3 protein: CASSQGVGGSEAFF

V gene: TRBV19
CDR3 protein: CASSMGDRRESRRNTEAFF

V gene: TRBV30
CDR3 protein: CAWSNSRTGGARRTEAFF

V gene: TRBV10-3
CDR3 protein: CAISDSGGAYNEQFF

V gene: TRBV27
CDR3 protein: CASSSLGVAFF

V gene: TRBV9
CDR3 protein: CASSALAGAPGDEQFF

V gene: TRBV2
CDR3 protein: CASRGTGLGNQPQHF

V gene: TRBV6-2/TRBV6-3
CDR3 protein: CASSYAGPGTGVRQPQHF

V gene: TRBV19
CDR3 protein: CASSALDRVGEKLFF

V gene: TRBV7-9
CDR3 protein: CASSSTLYEQYF

V gene: TRBV6-2/TRBV6-3
CDR3 protein: CASSYPTSGGHQDTQYF

V gene: TRBV19
CDR3 protein: CASSSQTGRQPQHF

V gene: TRBV7-2
CDR3 protein: CASSLEQGHYNEQFF

V gene: TRBV12-3/TRBV12-4
CDR3 protein: CASSFGNSPLHF

V gene: TRBV10-3
CDR3 protein: CAATSQGGTYEQYF

V gene: TRBV7-2
CDR3 protein: CASSLAQYPYEQYF

V gene: TRBV19
CDR3 protein: CASSILQGGNGYTF

V gene: TRBV7-9
CDR3 protein: CASSTDPAYEQYF

V gene: TRBV11-2
CDR3 protein: CASTKGGTETQYF

V gene: TRBV5-6
CDR3 protein: CASSYYRVNTEAFF

V gene: TRBV18
CDR3 protein: CASSRDRGLDGYTF

V gene: TRBV27
CDR3 protein: CASSLVAFDSPLHF

V gene: TRBV15
CDR3 protein: CATSRERGLTEQFF

V gene: TRBV4-1
CDR3 protein: CASSQDPGVNTGELFF

V gene: TRBV11-2
CDR3 protein: CASSSLRTGRGSGIGYTF

V gene: TRBV3-1/TRBV3-2
CDR3 protein: CASSRASGGADEQFF

V gene: TRBV7-3
CDR3 protein: CASSPRQGAWTEAFF

V gene: TRBV7-9
CDR3 protein: CASSSGYRTHTF

V gene: TRBV18
CDR3 protein: CASSLRAEQFF

V gene: TRBV10-3
CDR3 protein: CAIINVTTGSRGYTF

V gene: TRBV2
CDR3 protein: CASSESASGGLTDTQYF

V gene: TRBV19
CDR3 protein: CASSTTGLAPNNEQFF